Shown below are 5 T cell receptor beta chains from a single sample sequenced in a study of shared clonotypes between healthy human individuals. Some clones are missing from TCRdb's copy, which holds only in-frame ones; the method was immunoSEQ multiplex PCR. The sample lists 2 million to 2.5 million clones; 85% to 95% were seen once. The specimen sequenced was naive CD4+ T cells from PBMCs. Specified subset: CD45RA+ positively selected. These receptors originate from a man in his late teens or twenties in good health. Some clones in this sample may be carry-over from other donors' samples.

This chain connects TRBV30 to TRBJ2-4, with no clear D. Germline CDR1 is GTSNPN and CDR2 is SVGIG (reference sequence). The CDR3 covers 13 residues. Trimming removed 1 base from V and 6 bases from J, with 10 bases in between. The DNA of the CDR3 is TGTGCCTGGAGTGGTCAGGCGAGAAACATTCAGTACTTC. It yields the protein CAWSGQARNIQYF.

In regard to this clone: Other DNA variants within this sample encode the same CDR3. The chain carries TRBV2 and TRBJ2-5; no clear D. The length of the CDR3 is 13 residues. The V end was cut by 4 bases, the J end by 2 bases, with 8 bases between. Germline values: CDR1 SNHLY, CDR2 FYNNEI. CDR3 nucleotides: TGTGCCAGCAGTGGGCAGAGGCAAGAGACCCAGTACTTC. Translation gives CASSGQRQETQYF.

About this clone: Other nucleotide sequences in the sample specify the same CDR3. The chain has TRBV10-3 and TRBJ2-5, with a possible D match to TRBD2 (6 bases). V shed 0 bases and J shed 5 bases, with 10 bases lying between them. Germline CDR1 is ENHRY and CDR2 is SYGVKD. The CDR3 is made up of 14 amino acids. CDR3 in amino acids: CAISESGGVETQYF. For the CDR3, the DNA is TGTGCCATCAGTGAGTCAGGCGGGGTCGAGACCCAGTACTTC.

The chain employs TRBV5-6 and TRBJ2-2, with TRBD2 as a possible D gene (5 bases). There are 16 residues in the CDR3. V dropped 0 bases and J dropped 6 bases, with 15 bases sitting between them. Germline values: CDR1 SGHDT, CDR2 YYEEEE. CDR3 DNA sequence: TGTGCCAGCAGCTTGGGACGAGGGTACGGGGCCGGGGAGCTGTTTTTT. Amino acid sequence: CASSLGRGYGAGELFF. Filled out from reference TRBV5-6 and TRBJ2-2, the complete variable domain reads DAGVTQSPTHLIKTRGQQVTLRCSPKSGHDTVSWYQQALGQGPQFIFQYYEEEERQRGNFPDRFSGHQFPNYSSELNVNALLLGDSALYLCASSLGRGYGAGELFFGEGSRLTVL.

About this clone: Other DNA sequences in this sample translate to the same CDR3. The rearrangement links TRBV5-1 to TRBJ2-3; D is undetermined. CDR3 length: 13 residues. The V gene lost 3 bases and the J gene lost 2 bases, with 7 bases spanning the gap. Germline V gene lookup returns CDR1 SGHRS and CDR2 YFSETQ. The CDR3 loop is CASSSLPTDTQYF. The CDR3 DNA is TGCGCCAGCAGCTCCCTCCCCACAGATACGCAGTATTTT. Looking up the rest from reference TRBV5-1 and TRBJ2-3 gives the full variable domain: KAGVTQTPRYLIKTRGQQVTLSCSPISGHRSVSWYQQTPGQGLQFLFEYFSETQRNKGNFPGRFSGRQFSNSRSEMNVSTLELGDSALYLCASSSLPTDTQYFGPGTRLTVL.